This TCR beta chain appears in the sequencing data of a study of shared clonotypes between healthy human individuals. The overall study: Plates per donor: three CD4 naive, three CD4 memory, two CD8 naive, one CD8 memory.

When replicate PCRs were run on sorted subsets, they used 200 ng DNA, around 33,000 T cell genomes. TCRdb's table, derived via immunoSEQ multiplex PCR, lists solely in-frame clones and lacks some. The top ten clones hold roughly 0.56% of a sample with more than 1 million clones, 78% of them seen once. V gave up 0 bases and J gave up 8 bases, with 11 bases separating them. This CDR3 has 14 residues. Per germline, CDR1 SGHRS and CDR2 YFSETQ. A remark on this clone: The same CDR3 also results from other DNA sequences found in this sample.

The chain carries TRBV5-1 and TRBJ2-2; D uncertain. The clonotype originates from a man in his late teens or twenties in good health. Some clones in this sample may be carry-over from other donors' samples. Sequenced input: memory CD4+ T cells from PBMCs. Subset described: CD45RA-negative fraction. For the CDR3, the DNA is TGCGCCAGCAGCTTGGCAGGACGAACTGGGGAGCTGTTTTTT. Its protein product is CASSLAGRTGELFF.